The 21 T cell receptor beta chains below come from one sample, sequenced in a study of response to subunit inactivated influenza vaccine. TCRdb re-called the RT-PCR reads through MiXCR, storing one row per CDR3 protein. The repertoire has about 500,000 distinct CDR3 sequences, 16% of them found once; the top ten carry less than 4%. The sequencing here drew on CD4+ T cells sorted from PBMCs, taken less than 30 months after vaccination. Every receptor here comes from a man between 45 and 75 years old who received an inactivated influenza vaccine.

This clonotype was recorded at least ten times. CDR3 coding DNA: TGCGCCAGCAGCTTGGAGACAGGGACCAACACCGGGGAGCTGTTTTTT. This codes for CASSLETGTNTGELFF. The chain employs TRBV5-1 and TRBJ2-2; the match to TRBD1 covers 7 bases. Germline assignment: CDR1 SGHRS and CDR2 YFSETQ. CDR3 size: 16 residues. The V gene end was trimmed by 0 bases and the J gene end by 2 bases; junction bases not matched to a gene: 4.

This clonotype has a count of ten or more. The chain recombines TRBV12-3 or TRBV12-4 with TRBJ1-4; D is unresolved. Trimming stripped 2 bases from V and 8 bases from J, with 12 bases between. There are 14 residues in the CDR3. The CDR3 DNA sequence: TGTGCCAGCAGTTTAACGCCTCTTGGGGAAAAACTGTTTTTT. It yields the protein CASSLTPLGEKLFF.

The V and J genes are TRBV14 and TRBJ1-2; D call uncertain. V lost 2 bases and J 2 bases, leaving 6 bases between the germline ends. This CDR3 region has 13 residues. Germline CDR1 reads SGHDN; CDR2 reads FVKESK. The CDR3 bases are TGTGCCAGCAGCCAAAGGGCGAACTATGGCTACACCTTC. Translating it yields CASSQRANYGYTF. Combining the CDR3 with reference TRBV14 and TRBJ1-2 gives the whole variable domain EAGVTQFPSHSVIEKGQTVTLRCDPISGHDNLYWYRRVMGKEIKFLLHFVKESKQDESGMPNNRFLAERTGGTYSTLKVQPAELEDSGVYFCASSQRANYGYTFGSGTRLTVV.

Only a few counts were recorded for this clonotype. Here the CDR3 reads CAISRGTGLIDEQYF. DNA of the CDR3: TGTGCCATCAGCCGTGGGACAGGGTTGATCGACGAGCAGTACTTC. The chain links TRBV10-3 to TRBJ2-7; 9 nucleotides agree with TRBD1. This CDR3 has 15 residues. Per the germline V gene, CDR1 is ENHRY and CDR2 is SYGVKD. Losses at the gene ends were 6 bases for V and 5 bases for J; bases not matched to a gene: 11.

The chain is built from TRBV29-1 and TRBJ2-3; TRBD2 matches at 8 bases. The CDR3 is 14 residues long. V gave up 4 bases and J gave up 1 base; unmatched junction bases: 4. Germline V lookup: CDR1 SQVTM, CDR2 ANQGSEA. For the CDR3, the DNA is TGCAGCGTTGGGTCTAGCGGGCGCACAGATACGCAGTATTTT. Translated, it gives CSVGSSGRTDTQYF.

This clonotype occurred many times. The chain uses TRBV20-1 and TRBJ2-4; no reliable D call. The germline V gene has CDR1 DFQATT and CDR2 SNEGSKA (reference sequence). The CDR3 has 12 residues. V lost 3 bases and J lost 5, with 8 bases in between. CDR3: CSASPGENIQYF. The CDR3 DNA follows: TGCAGTGCTAGCCCAGGAGAAAACATTCAGTACTTC.

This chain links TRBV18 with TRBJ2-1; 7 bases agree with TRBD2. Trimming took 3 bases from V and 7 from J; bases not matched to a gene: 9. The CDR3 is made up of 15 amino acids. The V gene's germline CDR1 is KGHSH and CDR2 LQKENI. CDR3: CASSPRAGVENEQFF. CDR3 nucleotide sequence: TGTGCCAGCTCACCCCGGGCGGGAGTGGAGAATGAGCAGTTCTTC.

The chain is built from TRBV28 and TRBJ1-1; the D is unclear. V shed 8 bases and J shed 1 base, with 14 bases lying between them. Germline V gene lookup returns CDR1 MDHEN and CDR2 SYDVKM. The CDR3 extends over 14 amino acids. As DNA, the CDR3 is TGTGCCAGCCCCGGGCCGGCGAAGAACACTGAAGCTTTCTTT. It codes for CASPGPAKNTEAFF.

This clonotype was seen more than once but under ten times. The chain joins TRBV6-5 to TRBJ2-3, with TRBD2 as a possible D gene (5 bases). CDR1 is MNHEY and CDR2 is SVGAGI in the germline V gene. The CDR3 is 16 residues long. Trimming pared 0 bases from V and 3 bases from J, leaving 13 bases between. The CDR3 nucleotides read TGTGCCAGCAGTTACTCGAAATACGGGGAAACAGATACGCAGTATTTT. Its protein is CASSYSKYGETDTQYF.

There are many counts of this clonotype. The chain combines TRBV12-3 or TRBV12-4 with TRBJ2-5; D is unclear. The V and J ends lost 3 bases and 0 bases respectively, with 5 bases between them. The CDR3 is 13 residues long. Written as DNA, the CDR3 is TGTGCCAGCAGTTTGACACACCAAGAGACCCAGTACTTC. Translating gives CASSLTHQETQYF.

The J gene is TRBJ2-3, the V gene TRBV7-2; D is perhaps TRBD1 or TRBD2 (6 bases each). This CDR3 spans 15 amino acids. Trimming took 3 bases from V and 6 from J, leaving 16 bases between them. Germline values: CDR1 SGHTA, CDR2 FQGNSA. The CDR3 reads CASSLRGARGDTQYF. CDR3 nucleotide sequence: TGTGCCAGCAGCTTGAGGGGGGCGCGAGGTGATACGCAGTATTTT. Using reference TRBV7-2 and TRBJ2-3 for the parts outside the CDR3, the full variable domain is GAGVSQSPSNKVTEKGKDVELRCDPISGHTALYWYRQSLGQGLEFLIYFQGNSAPDKSGLPSDRFSAERTGGSVSTLTIQRTQQEDSAVYLCASSLRGARGDTQYFGPGTRLTVL.

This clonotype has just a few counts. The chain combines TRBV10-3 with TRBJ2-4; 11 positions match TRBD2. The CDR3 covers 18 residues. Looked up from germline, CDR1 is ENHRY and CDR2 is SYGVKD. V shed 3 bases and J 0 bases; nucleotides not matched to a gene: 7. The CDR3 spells CAISDPVAGGLAKNIQYF. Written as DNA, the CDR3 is TGTGCCATCAGTGATCCGGTAGCGGGAGGGCTAGCCAAAAACATTCAGTACTTC.

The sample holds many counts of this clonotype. The CDR3 region is CASSQLAGHNEQFF. The CDR3 bases are TGTGCCAGCAGCCAATTAGCGGGGCACAATGAGCAGTTCTTC. The chain uses TRBV14 and TRBJ2-1; 8 bases match TRBD2. Germline lookup yields CDR1 SGHDN and CDR2 FVKESK. This CDR3 comprises 14 residues. V lost 2 bases and J lost 5; bases outside the gene matches: 2.

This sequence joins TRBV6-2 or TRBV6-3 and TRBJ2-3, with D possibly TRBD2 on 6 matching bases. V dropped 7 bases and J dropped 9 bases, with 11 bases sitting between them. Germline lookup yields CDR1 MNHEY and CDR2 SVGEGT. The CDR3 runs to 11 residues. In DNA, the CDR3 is TGTGCCAGCAAGGGCGGAGGGACGCAGTATTTT. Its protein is CASKGGGTQYF.

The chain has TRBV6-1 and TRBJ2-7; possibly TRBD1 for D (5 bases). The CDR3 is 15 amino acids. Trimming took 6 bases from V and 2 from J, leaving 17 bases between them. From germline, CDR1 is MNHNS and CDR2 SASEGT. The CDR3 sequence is CASSPPERGTYEQYF. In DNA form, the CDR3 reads TGTGCCAGCAGCCCCCCCGAAAGGGGTACCTACGAGCAGTACTTC.

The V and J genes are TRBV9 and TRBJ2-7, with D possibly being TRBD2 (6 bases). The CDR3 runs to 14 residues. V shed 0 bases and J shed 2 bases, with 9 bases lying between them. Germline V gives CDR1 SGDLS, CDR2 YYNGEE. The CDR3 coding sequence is TGTGCCAGCAGCGTAGGACCGGGAGCCTACGAGCAGTACTTC. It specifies CASSVGPGAYEQYF.

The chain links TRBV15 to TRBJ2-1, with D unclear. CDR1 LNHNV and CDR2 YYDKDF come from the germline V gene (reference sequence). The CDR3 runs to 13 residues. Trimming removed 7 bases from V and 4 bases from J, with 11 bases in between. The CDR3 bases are TGTGCCACCAAGAAGATCGATTACAATGAGCAGTTCTTC. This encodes CATKKIDYNEQFF.

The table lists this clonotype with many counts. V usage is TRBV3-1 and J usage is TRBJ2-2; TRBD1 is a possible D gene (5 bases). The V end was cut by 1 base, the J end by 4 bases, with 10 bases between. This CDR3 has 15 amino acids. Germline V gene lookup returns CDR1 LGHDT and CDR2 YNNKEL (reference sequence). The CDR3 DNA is TGTGCCAGCAGCCAAGGGCAGGGTAGCACCGGGGAGCTGTTTTTT. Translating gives CASSQGQGSTGELFF. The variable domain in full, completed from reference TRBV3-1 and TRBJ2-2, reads DTAVSQTPKYLVTQMGNDKSIKCEQNLGHDTMYWYKQDSKKFLKIMFSYNNKELIINETVPNRFSPKSPDKAHLNLHINSLELGDSAVYFCASSQGQGSTGELFFGEGSRLTVL.

Written as DNA, the CDR3 is TGCAGTGCTAGAGATCTCCGAGCGGCAAGCTCCTACGAGCAGTACTTC. It yields the protein CSARDLRAASSYEQYF. This chain links TRBV20-1 with TRBJ2-7; a weak D match, TRBD2 (5 bases). V lost 0 bases, J lost 0 bases, and 15 bases lay in between. This CDR3 region has 16 residues. The V gene's germline CDR1 is DFQATT and CDR2 SNEGSKA (reference sequence).

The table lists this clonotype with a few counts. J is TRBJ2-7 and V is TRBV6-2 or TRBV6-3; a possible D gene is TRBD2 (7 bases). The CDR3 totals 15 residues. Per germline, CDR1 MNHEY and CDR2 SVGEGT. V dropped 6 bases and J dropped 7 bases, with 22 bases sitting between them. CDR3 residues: CASSRRPGGSGEQYF. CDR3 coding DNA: TGTGCCAGCAGCCGCCGGCCGGGGGGCTCGGGAGAGCAGTACTTC.

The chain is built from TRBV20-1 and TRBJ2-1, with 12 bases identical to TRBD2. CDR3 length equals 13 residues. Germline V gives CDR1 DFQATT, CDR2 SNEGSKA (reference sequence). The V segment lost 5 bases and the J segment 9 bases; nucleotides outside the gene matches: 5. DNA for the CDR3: TGCAGTGCTCGACTAGCGGGAGCAAGTGAGCAGTTCTTC. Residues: CSARLAGASEQFF.